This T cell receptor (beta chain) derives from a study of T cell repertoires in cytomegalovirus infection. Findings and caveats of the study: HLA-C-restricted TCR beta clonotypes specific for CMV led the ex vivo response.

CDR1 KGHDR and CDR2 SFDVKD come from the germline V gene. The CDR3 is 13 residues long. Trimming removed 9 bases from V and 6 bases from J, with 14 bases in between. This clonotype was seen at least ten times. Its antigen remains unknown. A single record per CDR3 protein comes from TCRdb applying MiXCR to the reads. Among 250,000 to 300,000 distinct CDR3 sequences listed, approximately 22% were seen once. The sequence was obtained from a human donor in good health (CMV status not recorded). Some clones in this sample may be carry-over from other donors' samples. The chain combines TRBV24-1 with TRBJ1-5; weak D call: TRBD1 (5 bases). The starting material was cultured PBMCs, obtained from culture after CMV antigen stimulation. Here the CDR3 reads CATGAQGGQPQHF. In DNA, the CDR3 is TGTGCCACCGGTGCTCAGGGAGGTCAGCCCCAGCATTTT.